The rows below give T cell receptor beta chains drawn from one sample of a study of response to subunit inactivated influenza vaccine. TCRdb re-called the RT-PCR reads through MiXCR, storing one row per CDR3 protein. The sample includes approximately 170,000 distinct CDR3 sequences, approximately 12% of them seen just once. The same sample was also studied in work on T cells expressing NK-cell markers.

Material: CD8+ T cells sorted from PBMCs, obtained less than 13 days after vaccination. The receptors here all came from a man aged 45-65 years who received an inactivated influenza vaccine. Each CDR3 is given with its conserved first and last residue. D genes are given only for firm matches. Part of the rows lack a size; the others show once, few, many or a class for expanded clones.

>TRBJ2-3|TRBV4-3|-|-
CASSQPRTTDAPDTQYF
TGCGCCAGCAGCCAACCTAGGACGACGGACGCTCCAGATACGCAGTATTTT
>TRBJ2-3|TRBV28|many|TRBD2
CASSPLGDYRTDTQYF
TGTGCCAGCAGTCCGCTTGGGGACTACCGCACAGATACGCAGTATTTT
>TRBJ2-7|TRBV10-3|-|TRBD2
CAISEPGGPYEQYF
TGTGCCATCAGTGAACCGGGAGGGCCCTACGAGCAGTACTTC
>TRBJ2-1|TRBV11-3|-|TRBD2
CASSLDPTSGYNEQFF
TGTGCCAGCAGCTTAGATCCGACTAGCGGGTACAATGAGCAGTTCTTC
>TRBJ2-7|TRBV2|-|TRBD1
CASSNIKGQGAYEQYF
TGTGCCAGCAGTAATATTAAGGGACAGGGTGCCTACGAGCAGTACTTC
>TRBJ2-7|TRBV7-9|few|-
CASSPGISEQYF
TGTGCCAGCAGCCCGGGGATCAGCGAGCAGTACTTC
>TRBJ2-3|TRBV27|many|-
CASSLFLAESTDTQYF
TGTGCCAGCAGTTTGTTTCTAGCAGAAAGCACAGATACGCAGTATTTT
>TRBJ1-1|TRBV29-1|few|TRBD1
CSVPTGGGTEAFF
TGCAGCGTTCCCACAGGGGGAGGCACTGAAGCTTTCTTT
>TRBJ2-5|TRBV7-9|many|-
CASSKILATQETQYF
TGTGCCAGCAGCAAAATACTAGCTACCCAAGAGACCCAGTACTTC
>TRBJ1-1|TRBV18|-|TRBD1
CASSTSTGERKAFF
TGTGCCAGCTCAACCTCGACAGGGGAGCGGAAAGCTTTCTTT
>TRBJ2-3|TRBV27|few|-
CASSSDRTDTQYF
TGTGCCAGCAGTTCGGACCGCACAGATACGCAGTATTTT
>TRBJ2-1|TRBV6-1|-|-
CASSAEANNEQFF
TGTGCCAGCAGTGCGGAGGCAAACAATGAGCAGTTCTTC
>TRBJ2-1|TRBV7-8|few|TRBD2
CASSMTGTSYNEQFF
TGTGCCAGCAGCATGACCGGGACTAGCTACAATGAGCAGTTCTTC
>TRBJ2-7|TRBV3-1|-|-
CASSIVWGSYEQYF
TGTGCCAGCAGTATAGTATGGGGTTCCTACGAGCAGTACTTC
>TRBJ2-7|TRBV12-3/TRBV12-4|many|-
CASSLRAGNEQYF
TGTGCCAGCAGTTTACGGGCAGGGAACGAGCAGTACTTC
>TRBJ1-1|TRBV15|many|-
CATSRVRVGYPNTEAFF
TGTGCCACCAGCAGAGTTCGGGTTGGGTATCCGAACACTGAAGCTTTCTTT
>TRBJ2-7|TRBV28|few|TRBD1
CASSIRDRFYEQYF
TGTGCCAGCAGTATCCGGGACAGATTCTACGAGCAGTACTTC
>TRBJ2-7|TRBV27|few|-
CASSISQGGSYEQYF
TGTGCCAGCAGTATCTCGCAGGGGGGTTCCTACGAGCAGTACTTC
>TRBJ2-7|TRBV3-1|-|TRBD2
CASSQARTSGYEQYF
TGTGCCAGCAGCCAAGCTCGGACTAGCGGCTACGAGCAGTACTTC
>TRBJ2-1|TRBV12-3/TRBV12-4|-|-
CASSKTAYNEQFF
TGTGCCAGCAGCAAGACGGCGTACAATGAGCAGTTCTTC
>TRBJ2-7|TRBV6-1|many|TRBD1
CASTGGLDRGNEQYF
TGTGCCAGCACCGGGGGCCTGGACAGGGGAAACGAGCAGTACTTC
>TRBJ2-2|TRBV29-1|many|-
CSVEDQGELPNTGELFF
TGCAGCGTTGAAGATCAAGGGGAGCTCCCGAACACCGGGGAGCTGTTTTTT
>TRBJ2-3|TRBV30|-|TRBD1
CAWSVQDRGVADTQYF
TGTGCCTGGAGTGTACAGGACAGGGGCGTCGCAGATACGCAGTATTTT
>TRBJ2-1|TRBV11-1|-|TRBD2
CASSLATSGRSLGHEQFF
TGTGCCAGCAGCTTGGCGACTAGCGGCCGCAGTCTGGGCCATGAGCAGTTCTTC
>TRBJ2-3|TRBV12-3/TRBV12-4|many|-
CASSRDGSSTDTQYF
TGTGCCAGCAGCCGGGACGGATCTAGCACAGATACGCAGTATTTT
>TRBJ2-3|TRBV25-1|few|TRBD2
CASSEWGPGTSGGSSTDTQYF
TGTGCCAGCAGTGAATGGGGTCCCGGGACTAGCGGGGGATCTAGCACAGATACGCAGTATTTT
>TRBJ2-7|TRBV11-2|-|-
CASSMGTSYEQYF
TGTGCCAGCAGTATGGGCACATCCTACGAGCAGTACTTC
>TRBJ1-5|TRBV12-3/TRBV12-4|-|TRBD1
CASSTQDRVNQPQHF
TGTGCCAGCAGCACCCAGGACAGGGTCAATCAGCCCCAGCATTTT
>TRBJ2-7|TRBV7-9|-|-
CASSLTKGWYEQYF
TGTGCCAGCAGCCTTACAAAGGGATGGTACGAGCAGTACTTC
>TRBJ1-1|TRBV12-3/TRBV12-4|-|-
CASSFRGGNTEAFF
TGTGCCAGCAGTTTCAGGGGCGGGAACACTGAAGCTTTCTTT
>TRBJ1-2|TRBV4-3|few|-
CASSQLNSNYGYTF
TGCGCCAGCAGCCAACTTAACTCCAACTATGGCTACACCTTC
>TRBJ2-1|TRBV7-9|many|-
CASSRNNEQFF
TGTGCCAGCAGCCGGAACAATGAGCAGTTCTTC
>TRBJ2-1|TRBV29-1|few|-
CSVEDRLALGEQFF
TGCAGCGTTGAAGATCGCCTAGCATTGGGTGAGCAGTTCTTC
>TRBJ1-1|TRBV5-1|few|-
CASSFSANTEAFF
TGCGCCAGCAGCTTCTCAGCGAACACTGAAGCTTTCTTT
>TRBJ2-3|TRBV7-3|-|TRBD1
CASSSDRDLGTQYF
TGTGCCAGCAGCTCGGACAGGGATTTGGGTACGCAGTATTTT
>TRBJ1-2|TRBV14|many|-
CASSEDSSYGYTF
TGTGCCAGCAGTGAGGACAGTTCCTATGGCTACACCTTC
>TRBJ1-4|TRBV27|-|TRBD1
CASSIIPGQPNEKLFF
TGTGCCAGCAGTATCATCCCGGGACAGCCGAATGAAAAACTGTTTTTT
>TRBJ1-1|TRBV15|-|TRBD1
CATSKDRGNTEAFF
TGTGCCACCAGCAAGGACAGGGGGAACACTGAAGCTTTCTTT
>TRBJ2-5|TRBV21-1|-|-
CASSNPPRGLAETQYF
TGTGCCAGCAGCAATCCGCCCCGAGGTTTAGCGGAGACCCAGTACTTC
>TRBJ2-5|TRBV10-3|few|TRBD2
CAISEALGIRGGGQETQYF
TGTGCCATCAGTGAGGCTTTGGGGATACGGGGGGGTGGACAAGAGACCCAGTACTTC
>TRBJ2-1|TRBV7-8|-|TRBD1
CASSLAGTGVYNEQFF
TGTGCCAGCAGCTTAGCCGGGACAGGGGTCTACAATGAGCAGTTCTTC
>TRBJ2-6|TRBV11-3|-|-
CASSLIYGANVLTF
TGTGCCAGCAGCTTAATATATGGGGCCAACGTCCTGACTTTC
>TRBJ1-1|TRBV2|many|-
CASTEGIMNTEAFF
TGTGCCAGCACCGAAGGGATAATGAACACTGAAGCTTTCTTT
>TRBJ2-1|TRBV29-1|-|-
CSVVLGISSYNEQFF
TGCAGCGTTGTTTTAGGAATCAGCTCCTACAATGAGCAGTTCTTC
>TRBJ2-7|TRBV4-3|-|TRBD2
CASSLGTSGHYEQYF
TGCGCCAGCAGCCTGGGGACTAGCGGGCATTACGAGCAGTACTTC
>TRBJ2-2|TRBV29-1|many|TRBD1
CSVEERGQPSGELFF
TGCAGCGTTGAAGAGAGGGGACAGCCTTCCGGGGAGCTGTTTTTT